This T cell receptor (beta chain) originates from a study of blood T cell repertoires in COVID-19. This clone showed up just once. Cohort 3 recovery required two negative PCRs, clearance, or symptom resolution. Assay used: immunoSEQ multiplex PCR; TCRdb lists only in-frame clones, some missing. The sample lists 200,000 or so clones; about 90% were seen once. Germline loops: CDR1 LNHDA, CDR2 SQIVND (reference sequence). This CDR3 has 16 amino acids. Trimming stripped 3 bases from V and 2 bases from J, with 14 bases between. The chain links TRBV19 to TRBJ1-5; D perhaps matches TRBD1 (6 bases). Input material: PBMCs or T cells enriched from blood (not recorded which). This receptor was taken from a man aged 25-40 years who had recovered from COVID-19. This CDR3 reads CASSIRGGKGNQPQHF. In nucleotides, the CDR3 is TGTGCCAGTAGTATCAGGGGTGGTAAGGGCAATCAGCCCCAGCATTTT.